The 32 T cell receptor beta chains below were found in one sample sequenced in a study of blood T cells in healthy people across ages. A second PCR, run for roughly 7 to 11 cycles, used a sample-barcoded 5' primer plus a J-beta primer mix. TCRdb itself ran the 5' RACE reads through MiXCR, one entry per CDR3 protein. The data hold about 640,000 distinct CDR3 sequences, with 45% to 65% observed a single time. The sequencing input was blood. These receptors were collected from a man in his 60s in good health.

This clonotype showed up just a few times. The V call is TRBV19, the J call TRBJ2-3; D is possibly TRBD1 or TRBD2 (5 bases each). CDR3 length: 16 amino acids. Germline assignment: CDR1 LNHDA and CDR2 SQIVND (reference sequence). V lost 5 bases and J lost 6, with 21 bases in between. DNA of the CDR3: TGTGCCAGTAGTGCAACCCCCGGGACCCTCGGGGATACGCAGTATTTT. As protein: CASSATPGTLGDTQYF.

V gene TRBV19 combines with J gene TRBJ1-2; D unresolved. Trimming removed 4 bases at V and 4 bases at J, with 13 bases between. Germline loops: CDR1 LNHDA, CDR2 SQIVND (reference sequence). The CDR3 length is 14 residues. The CDR3 is CASSTQLRFYGYTF. The CDR3 coding sequence is TGTGCCAGTAGTACTCAACTCCGCTTCTATGGCTACACCTTC.

This clonotype was seen a handful of times. The chain uses TRBV12-3 or TRBV12-4 and TRBJ2-3; 9 positions match TRBD2. The CDR3 sequence is 17 residues long. J gave up 2 bases and V 1 base, and 7 bases lay outside the gene matches. The CDR3 is CASSLELAGTYTDTQYF. CDR3 nucleotide sequence: TGTGCCAGCAGTTTAGAGCTAGCGGGGACTTACACAGATACGCAGTATTTT.

This clonotype was found once. Relative to the germline gene, one junction end is altered; a read error may explain this. The chain recombines TRBV28 with TRBJ1-6; TRBD1 matches 9 bases. CDR3 length: 16 amino acids. From germline, CDR1 is MDHEN and CDR2 SYDVKM. CDR3 sequence (DNA): TGTGCCAGCAGTACCCTTGACAGGGGGTATAGTTCACCCCTCCACTTT. Its protein is CASSTLDRGYSSPLHF.

The chain has TRBV7-2 and TRBJ2-3; tentatively, D is TRBD2 (7 bases). Germline loops: CDR1 SGHTA, CDR2 FQGNSA. V lost 1 base and J 5 bases, leaving 16 bases between the germline ends. The CDR3 length is 16 residues. This chain's CDR3 is CASSLVTSRGQDTQYF. The CDR3, as DNA: TGTGCCAGCAGCTTAGTGACTAGCAGGGGACAAGATACGCAGTATTTT.

CDR3 in amino acids: CASSDNRDYTNYGYTF. The DNA of the CDR3 is TGCGCCAGCAGCGACAACCGGGACTATACTAACTATGGCTACACCTTC. The chain combines TRBV10-2 with TRBJ1-2, with D possibly TRBD1 on 5 matching bases. This CDR3 has 16 residues. The V end was cut by 6 bases, the J end by 0 bases, with 17 bases between. The V gene's germline CDR1 is WSHSY and CDR2 SAAADI.

V gene TRBV29-1 combines with J gene TRBJ1-2; D unresolved. Germline V gives CDR1 SQVTM, CDR2 ANQGSEA. The length of the CDR3 is 15 residues. With 5 bases removed from V and 5 bases from J, the gap between germline ends came to 21 bases. The CDR3 protein is CSVSKRGSGLYGYTF. CDR3 bases: TGCAGCGTTTCAAAGAGAGGGTCAGGATTATATGGCTACACCTTC.

The genes are TRBV5-1 and TRBJ2-1; 11 bases align to TRBD2. This CDR3 is 16 amino acids long. J gave up 5 bases and V 4 bases, and 8 bases lay outside the gene matches. Germline V lookup: CDR1 SGHRS, CDR2 YFSETQ. CDR3: CASSRRTSGLNNEQFF. CDR3 DNA: TGCGCCAGCAGCCGGAGGACTAGCGGGCTTAACAATGAGCAGTTCTTC.

In its sample, this clonotype was seen many times. This chain links TRBV6-6 with TRBJ2-6, with a possible D match to TRBD2 (5 bases). The CDR3 totals 17 residues. CDR1 and CDR2 (germline): MNHNY, SVGAGI (reference sequence). Between the trimmed V and J ends, which lost 2 bases and 0 bases, there was a span of 11 bases. The CDR3 sequence: CASSYEGPGSGANVLTF. In DNA form, the CDR3 reads TGTGCCAGCAGTTACGAGGGCCCGGGCTCTGGGGCCAACGTCCTGACTTTC.

The CDR3 bases are TGTGCCAGCAGCTTCATCTCTGGGGCCAACGTCCTGACTTTC. This gives the protein CASSFISGANVLTF. The chain employs TRBV7-9 and TRBJ2-6, with D uncertain. Germline CDR1 SEHNR, CDR2 FQNEAQ (reference sequence). Trimming took 3 bases from V and 0 from J, leaving 3 bases between them. This CDR3 has 14 amino acids.

The gene calls are TRBV12-3 or TRBV12-4 and TRBJ2-2; maybe TRBD1 (8 bases). CDR3 length: 15 amino acids. Trimming removed 1 base from V and 7 bases from J, with 13 bases in between. The CDR3 DNA sequence: TGTGCCAGCAGTTTAGGGACAGGGAGGGTCGGGGAGCTGTTTTTT. Translation gives CASSLGTGRVGELFF.

The chain couples TRBV28 to TRBJ1-2, with D possibly being TRBD1 (5 bases). Trimming took off 1 base at V and 2 bases at J, with 11 bases between the two ends. Germline V gene sequence: CDR1 MDHEN, CDR2 SYDVKM. There are 15 residues in the CDR3. CDR3 bases: TGTGCCAGCAGTTTATTGGGACGGATAAACTATGGCTACACCTTC. This codes for CASSLLGRINYGYTF.

The gene calls are TRBV2 and TRBJ1-2; D uncertain. Trimming shortened V by 7 bases and J by 4 bases, and 19 bases separated the two germline ends. The CDR3 runs 15 residues. CDR1 is SNHLY and CDR2 is FYNNEI in the germline V gene. DNA for the CDR3: TGTGCCAGCACGGGAATGGACCTTACCACCTATGGCTACACCTTC. Translation: CASTGMDLTTYGYTF.

The rearrangement uses TRBV10-3 and TRBJ2-1; 9 nucleotides align to TRBD2. The CDR3 is 14 amino acids. Germline V lookup: CDR1 ENHRY, CDR2 SYGVKD. V was pared by 10 bases and J by 7 bases, with 11 bases of the junction left unmatched. CDR3 protein: CANSRSGGYNEQFF. Written as DNA, the CDR3 is TGTGCCAACTCGAGAAGCGGGGGGTATAATGAGCAGTTCTTC.

V and J are TRBV20-1 and TRBJ2-3; TRBD1 aligns across 8 bases. The germline V gene encodes CDR1 DFQATT and CDR2 SNEGSKA (reference sequence). The CDR3 length is 14 residues. V shed 5 bases and J 5 bases; nucleotides not matched to a gene: 9. In DNA, the CDR3 is TGCAGTGCTGCCCCAGGGGGCGCAAAAGATACGCAGTATTTT. Amino acid sequence: CSAAPGGAKDTQYF.

The genes are TRBV6-6 and TRBJ2-3; D remains ambiguous. This CDR3 spans 15 amino acids. Trimming removed 5 bases from V and 4 bases from J, with 16 bases in between. CDR1 and CDR2 (germline): MNHNY, SVGAGI (reference sequence). The CDR3: CASSPQGPKSDTQYF. DNA for the CDR3: TGTGCCAGCAGTCCACAAGGACCGAAGTCAGATACGCAGTATTTT.

The chain combines TRBV6-1 with TRBJ1-5; D is ambiguous. This CDR3 has 14 residues. The V gene's germline CDR1 is MNHNS and CDR2 SASEGT. With 3 bases removed from V and 2 bases from J, the gap between germline ends came to 8 bases. The CDR3 loop is CASSEWYGNQPQHF. CDR3 coding DNA: TGTGCCAGCAGTGAGTGGTACGGCAATCAGCCCCAGCATTTT.

The chain uses TRBV6-5 and TRBJ1-5; TRBD1 agrees at 8 bases. V dropped 2 bases and J dropped 0; count of bases not matched to a gene: 12. CDR1 is MNHEY and CDR2 is SVGAGI in the germline V gene. CDR3 length equals 19 residues. The DNA of the CDR3 is TGTGCCAGCAGTTACCCTTCGACAGGGGCGATAAATAGCAATCAGCCCCAGCATTTT. Translation: CASSYPSTGAINSNQPQHF.

This clonotype was seen many times. DNA of the CDR3: TGCGCCAGCAGCCAACCCGGGACTAGCGGAGAGACCCAGTACTTC. Residues: CASSQPGTSGETQYF. The chain links TRBV4-1 to TRBJ2-5, with 11 bases matching TRBD2. The germline V gene has CDR1 MGHRA and CDR2 YSYEKL. J was trimmed by 4 bases and V by 2 bases; bases with no gene match: 3. This CDR3 region has 15 residues.

This clonotype was detected many times. CDR3 amino acids: CASSQGYGGAINEQFF. The CDR3 DNA reads as TGCGCCAGCAGCCAGGGGTACGGGGGGGCTATAAATGAGCAGTTCTTC. The chain couples TRBV4-1 to TRBJ2-1; 8 nucleotides line up with TRBD2. There are 16 residues in the CDR3. The V gene's germline CDR1 is MGHRA and CDR2 YSYEKL. V was pared by 3 bases and J by 7 bases, with 11 bases of the junction left unmatched.

CDR3 DNA: TGTGCCACCAGCAGAGTGGGGGTCAGTCGGCAGGGAGTCAACGTCCTGACTTTC. Its protein product is CATSRVGVSRQGVNVLTF. V usage is TRBV15 and J usage is TRBJ2-6; D is possibly TRBD1 or TRBD2 (5 bases each). CDR1 LNHNV and CDR2 YYDKDF come from the germline V gene (reference sequence). V was pared by 1 base and J by 9 bases, with 22 bases between. CDR3 length: 18 residues.

The chain couples TRBV10-3 to TRBJ2-3; possible D gene TRBD1, 5 bases. CDR1 and CDR2 (germline): ENHRY, SYGVKD. V was cut by 10 bases and J by 4 bases, with 15 bases left in between. The CDR3 is made up of 13 amino acids. DNA of the CDR3: TGTGCCACCGGCTCGGACAACGCAGATACGCAGTATTTT. Amino acid sequence: CATGSDNADTQYF.

This chain joins TRBV7-2 and TRBJ2-1; 8 nucleotides match TRBD2. After removal of 0 bases from V and 1 base from J, the junction contained 8 bases not matched to a gene. CDR1 and CDR2 (germline): SGHTA, FQGNSA. The CDR3 totals 18 residues. CDR3 amino acids: CASSLARIAGRSYNEQFF. The CDR3 bases are TGTGCCAGCAGCTTAGCCCGTATAGCGGGGAGGTCCTACAATGAGCAGTTCTTC.

The chain employs TRBV3-1 and TRBJ2-1, with D possibly being TRBD1 (5 bases). CDR3 length: 12 amino acids. In germline, CDR1 is LGHDT, CDR2 YNNKEL (reference sequence). Trimming cost V 7 bases and J 7 bases, with 11 bases left between them. CDR3 in amino acids: CASTSRVNEQFF. As DNA, the CDR3 is TGTGCCAGCACCTCCAGGGTGAATGAGCAGTTCTTC.

The chain employs TRBV6-4 and TRBJ1-1; D possibly corresponds to TRBD1 (6 bases). Trimming removed 3 bases at V and 5 bases at J, with 10 bases between. There are 13 residues in the CDR3. Germline lookup yields CDR1 MRHNA and CDR2 SNTAGT. CDR3 residues: CASSEGAGTEAFF. As DNA, the CDR3 is TGTGCCAGCAGTGAGGGGGCAGGGACTGAAGCTTTCTTT.

The CDR3 DNA sequence: TGTGCCAGCAGTCTTTCCAGGGGCGCACAAGAGACCCAGTACTTC. Translated: CASSLSRGAQETQYF. The J gene is TRBJ2-5, the V gene TRBV6-1, with D possibly TRBD1 on 6 matching bases. The CDR3 totals 15 residues. CDR1 is MNHNS, CDR2 SASEGT, per germline. Trimming stripped 5 bases from V and 2 bases from J, with 15 bases between.

The rearrangement uses TRBV7-9 and TRBJ2-7; D gene unclear. The J call may not be correct, given that the DNA end is closer to TRBJ2-5. Germline V gene lookup returns CDR1 SEHNR and CDR2 FQNEAQ (reference sequence). This CDR3 contains 14 residues. For the CDR3, the DNA is TGTGCCAGCAGCGAGACCCTGGCGGAAGAGACCCAGTACTTC. Encoded protein: CASSETLAEETQYF.

This chain uses TRBV10-1 with TRBJ2-2; D may be TRBD2 (5 bases). CDR3 length: 16 amino acids. Trimming left V 6 bases short and J 4 bases short, with 18 bases between. The germline V gene encodes CDR1 WNHNN and CDR2 SYGVQD (reference sequence). The CDR3: CASSAPGTEGTGELFF. In DNA, the CDR3 is TGCGCCAGCAGCGCCCCGGGAACCGAAGGCACCGGGGAGCTGTTTTTT.

This clonotype was seen a few times. V usage is TRBV21-1 and J usage is TRBJ2-5; TRBD2 is taken as the D call from the table, unchecked against the DNA. TRBV21-1 is designated a pseudogene. The length of the CDR3 is 12 residues. The CDR3 loop is CASSKGGREQYF. Here the CDR3 DNA reads TGTGCCAGCAGCAAAGGAGGACGGGAGCAGTACTTC.

This chain uses TRBV3-1 with TRBJ2-3; D is possibly TRBD1 (6 bases). The CDR3 extends over 16 amino acids. Trimming cost V 1 base and J 4 bases, with 15 bases left between them. In germline, CDR1 is LGHDT, CDR2 YNNKEL (reference sequence). Here the CDR3 DNA reads TGTGCCAGCAGCCAAGGCGCAGGGGATCTCGCAGATACGCAGTATTTT. Its translation is CASSQGAGDLADTQYF.

The chain carries TRBV10-3 and TRBJ2-3, with 10 bases aligning to TRBD2. This CDR3 region has 15 residues. Germline V gives CDR1 ENHRY, CDR2 SYGVKD. V lost 6 bases, J lost 5 bases, and 8 bases stayed unmatched. The CDR3: CAISAAGGRRDTQYF. The CDR3 DNA sequence: TGTGCCATCAGCGCAGCGGGGGGGCGGAGAGATACGCAGTATTTT.

The gene calls are TRBV14 and TRBJ2-4, with 8 bases fitting TRBD1. V lost 4 bases to trimming and J lost 8 bases; unmatched junction nucleotides: 7. The germline gives CDR1 SGHDN, CDR2 FVKESK. There are 14 residues in the CDR3. CDR3 in amino acids: CASSRQGRRDIQYF. CDR3 in DNA: TGTGCCAGCAGCCGACAGGGGCGTAGGGACATTCAGTACTTC.